This TCR beta chain is drawn from a study of shared clonotypes between healthy human individuals. Overall study findings and caveats: Donor scarcity curtailed the genetic and exposure-history diversity represented herein.

Looked up from germline, CDR1 is MDHEN and CDR2 is SYDVKM. The CDR3 sequence is 20 residues long. The V gene lost 6 bases and the J gene lost 2 bases, with 26 bases spanning the gap. Naive CD4+ cells were CD45RA-selected; the remaining cells were memory. As to this clone: Its antigen remains unknown.

Produced via immunoSEQ multiplex PCR; TCRdb's table is partial and in-frame only. Of under 650,000 clones in the sample, 90% to 97% were seen once. The receptor comes from a young woman in good health. The chain has TRBV28 and TRBJ2-6; tentatively, D is TRBD1 or TRBD2 (7 bases each). Sequenced sample: naive CD4+ T cells sorted from blood. Regarding subset: CD45RA+ positively selected. This CDR3 reads CASSPPGGEKGIAGANVLTF. CDR3 nucleotide sequence: TGTGCCAGCAGCCCCCCAGGGGGGGAGAAAGGTATTGCTGGGGCCAACGTCCTGACTTTC.